Below are 30 T cell receptor beta chains sequenced from a single sample in a study of blood T cell repertoires in COVID-19. This table comes from immunoSEQ multiplex PCR, and its TCRdb copy is limited to in-frame clones, with some not included. The sample contains about 240,000 clones, roughly 86% of which appear only once. Sequenced sample: peripheral blood. These receptors all stem from a woman in her twenties or thirties who had recovered from COVID-19.

This clone has a single count. The V and J genes are TRBV4-3 and TRBJ2-7; 11 positions match TRBD2. The germline V gene has CDR1 LGHNA and CDR2 YSLEER. Losses at the gene ends were 2 bases for V and 2 bases for J; bases not matched to a gene: 2. CDR3 size: 15 residues. The CDR3 loop reads CASSQFSGGAYEQYF. The CDR3 DNA reads TGCGCCAGCAGCCAATTTAGCGGGGGGGCCTACGAGCAGTACTTC.

This clone was counted only a few times. V is TRBV20-1 and J is TRBJ2-6, with 10 positions matching TRBD1. The CDR3 sequence is 16 residues long. The V gene's germline CDR1 is DFQATT and CDR2 SNEGSKA (reference sequence). Losses at the gene ends were 3 bases for V and 2 bases for J; bases not matched to a gene: 4. CDR3 residues: CSASEDRGAGANVLTF. The CDR3 DNA sequence: TGCAGTGCTAGTGAGGACAGGGGGGCTGGGGCCAACGTCCTGACTTTC.

V is TRBV6-5 and J is TRBJ2-5; D is perhaps TRBD1 (6 bases). Germline V gene data show CDR1 as MNHEY and CDR2 as SVGAGI. Trimming pared 5 bases from V and 4 bases from J, leaving 11 bases between. This CDR3 region has 13 residues. The CDR3 loop reads CASSLTGIETQYF. The CDR3 DNA sequence: TGTGCCAGCAGTCTAACAGGGATAGAGACCCAGTACTTC.

This chain links TRBV5-1 with TRBJ2-1; tentatively, D is TRBD2 (5 bases). Trimming took 0 bases from V and 5 from J, leaving 15 bases between them. The CDR3 spans 16 residues. Germline values: CDR1 SGHRS, CDR2 YFSETQ. The CDR3, as DNA: TGCGCCAGCAGCTTGGGCTCCGGGGTAGTAAACAATGAGCAGTTCTTC. Translating gives CASSLGSGVVNNEQFF.

This clone has more than one count but fewer than ten. The chain employs TRBV4-2 and TRBJ1-3; D gene uncertain. Trimming shortened V by 3 bases and J by 1 base, and 7 bases separated the two germline ends. Germline CDR1 reads LGHNA; CDR2 reads YNFKEQ. CDR3 length: 14 amino acids. The CDR3 is CASSQPGSGNTIYF. Here the CDR3 DNA reads TGTGCCAGCAGCCAGCCGGGATCTGGAAACACCATATATTTT.

The chain couples TRBV6-5 to TRBJ2-7, with D perhaps TRBD2 (6 bases). Per germline, CDR1 MNHEY and CDR2 SVGAGI. V lost 5 bases, J lost 0 bases, and 14 bases lay in between. This CDR3 spans 15 amino acids. The CDR3 loop is CASSLGTGSSYEQYF. The CDR3 DNA reads TGTGCCAGCAGTCTTGGGACCGGGAGCTCCTACGAGCAGTACTTC.

The rearrangement joins TRBV15 to TRBJ2-5, with 8 bases that match TRBD2. Looked up from germline, CDR1 is LNHNV and CDR2 is YYDKDF (reference sequence). The CDR3 runs to 17 residues. The ends lost 2 bases at V and 3 bases at J; junction bases unmatched: 11. CDR3 sequence (DNA): TGTGCCACCAGCAGAAACCGGGGGGGACTTAAAGAAGAGACCCAGTACTTC. As protein: CATSRNRGGLKEETQYF. Based on the CDR3 plus reference TRBV15 and TRBJ2-5, the full variable domain is DAMVIQNPRYQVTQFGKPVTLSCSQTLNHNVMYWYQQKSSQAPKLLFHYYDKDFNNEADTPDNFQSRRPNTSFCFLDIRSPGLGDTAMYLCATSRNRGGLKEETQYFGPGTRLLVL.

The sample holds one count of this clone. The V call is TRBV4-1, the J call TRBJ2-2; a possible D gene is TRBD1 (6 bases). The length of the CDR3 is 15 residues. Germline V gene lookup returns CDR1 MGHRA and CDR2 YSYEKL. The ends were cut back, 4 bases at V and 0 bases at J, with 9 bases in the middle. The CDR3 spells CASSPDSTNTGELFF. For the CDR3, the DNA is TGCGCCAGCAGCCCGGACAGCACGAACACCGGGGAGCTGTTTTTT.

CDR3 sequence: CASRGQTPSNQPQHF. DNA of the CDR3: TGTGCCAGCAGGGGACAGACGCCGAGCAATCAGCCCCAGCATTTT. The chain combines TRBV2 with TRBJ1-5; TRBD1 aligns across 7 bases. After removal of 6 bases from V and 1 base from J, the junction contained 6 bases not matched to a gene. In germline, CDR1 is SNHLY, CDR2 FYNNEI. This CDR3 comprises 15 residues. Filled out from reference TRBV2 and TRBJ1-5, the complete variable domain reads EPEVTQTPSHQVTQMGQEVILRCVPISNHLYFYWYRQILGQKVEFLVSFYNNEISEKSEIFDDQFSVERPDGSNFTLKIRSTKLEDSAMYFCASRGQTPSNQPQHFGDGTRLSIL.

This chain links TRBV7-9 with TRBJ2-5; 8 bases agree with TRBD2. Germline lookup yields CDR1 SEHNR and CDR2 FQNEAQ (reference sequence). The junction had 7 bases not matched to a gene; V was cut back by 5 bases and J by 5 bases. The CDR3 runs to 14 residues. CDR3 residues: CASSPGTGGETQYF. DNA for the CDR3: TGTGCCAGCAGCCCTGGGACGGGGGGGGAGACCCAGTACTTC.

CDR3 DNA: TGTGCCAGCAGATCCCCCAGCGGGGCCTTGTACGAGCAGTACTTC. This gives the protein CASRSPSGALYEQYF. The genes are TRBV2 and TRBJ2-7; 7 bases match TRBD2. The germline CDR1 and CDR2 sequences are SNHLY and FYNNEI. This CDR3 region has 15 residues. V lost 6 bases to trimming and J lost 4 bases; unmatched junction nucleotides: 12. Full variable domain (remainder filled in from reference TRBV2 and TRBJ2-7): EPEVTQTPSHQVTQMGQEVILRCVPISNHLYFYWYRQILGQKVEFLVSFYNNEISEKSEIFDDQFSVERPDGSNFTLKIRSTKLEDSAMYFCASRSPSGALYEQYFGPGTRLTVT.

The CDR3: CASSQPYSGYGYTF. The CDR3 DNA is TGTGCCAGCAGCCAACCTTACAGCGGCTATGGCTACACCTTC. The J gene is TRBJ1-2, the V gene TRBV3-1 (or the pseudogene TRBV3-2); D uncertain. V lost 2 bases and J lost 4, with 11 bases in between. There are 14 residues in the CDR3. The germline CDR1 and CDR2 sequences are LGHDT and YNNKEL (reference sequence).

The V gene is TRBV2, the J gene TRBJ2-7, with a tentative D call TRBD2 (6 bases). The CDR3 has 15 residues. V was cut by 7 bases and J by 7 bases, with 23 bases left in between. CDR1 and CDR2 from the germline V gene are SNHLY and FYNNEI. CDR3 in amino acids: CASKFRGEASGEQYF. The CDR3 DNA reads TGTGCCAGCAAATTCCGCGGGGAGGCCTCGGGGGAGCAGTACTTC.

The V gene is TRBV29-1, the J gene TRBJ2-7; 10 nucleotides align to TRBD2. Germline-derived CDR1 and CDR2 are SQVTM and ANQGSEA. CDR3 length: 16 residues. The V and J ends lost 3 bases and 0 bases, in that order; junction bases with no gene match: 8. The CDR3: CSVDVTSGVSSYEQYF. DNA of the CDR3: TGCAGCGTTGACGTCACTAGCGGGGTGAGCTCCTACGAGCAGTACTTC.

The genes are TRBV6-5 and TRBJ1-1; D unclear. Per germline, CDR1 MNHEY and CDR2 SVGAGI. V gave up 6 bases and J gave up 2 bases, with 16 bases separating them. CDR3 length equals 15 residues. The CDR3: CASSLMGFVNTEAFF. As DNA, the CDR3 is TGTGCCAGCAGCCTAATGGGCTTTGTCAACACTGAAGCTTTCTTT.

The V call is TRBV6-2 or TRBV6-3, the J call TRBJ1-6; 7 nucleotides line up with TRBD1. Trimming at V came to 0 bases and at J to 3 bases, leaving 8 bases not matched to a gene. The CDR3 runs to 18 residues. The germline V gene has CDR1 MNHEY and CDR2 SVGEGT. The CDR3, as DNA: TGTGCCAGCAGTTACTCTAGCCTCCGGACAGGCTATAATTCACCCCTCCACTTT. Translating it yields CASSYSSLRTGYNSPLHF.

This clone showed up just once. The V gene is TRBV6-1, the J gene TRBJ2-5; 7 positions match TRBD1. V was clipped by 2 bases and J by 1 base; unmatched bases: 1. Germline V lookup: CDR1 MNHNS, CDR2 SASEGT. This CDR3 region has 14 residues. The CDR3 is CASSETGAQETQYF. CDR3 DNA: TGTGCCAGCAGTGAAACAGGGGCCCAAGAGACCCAGTACTTC.

The chain is built from TRBV9 and TRBJ1-3, with 7 bases lining up with TRBD1. The J segment lost 3 bases and the V segment lost 4 bases, leaving 4 bases of the junction unmatched. The CDR3 length is 14 residues. From germline, CDR1 is SGDLS and CDR2 YYNGEE. This CDR3 is CASSSDRFGNTIYF. The CDR3 region has the DNA TGTGCCAGCAGCTCGGACAGGTTTGGAAACACCATATATTTT.

There are a few counts of this clone. The rearrangement uses TRBV10-1 and TRBJ2-7, with 9 bases fitting TRBD1. J was trimmed by 5 bases and V by 5 bases; bases with no gene match: 4. The CDR3 consists of 13 residues. Germline CDR1 and CDR2: WNHNN and SYGVQD (reference sequence). The CDR3, as DNA: TGCGCCAGCAGTACCGGGACAGGGCACGAGCAGTACTTC. Encoded protein: CASSTGTGHEQYF.

The chain recombines TRBV11-3 with TRBJ2-2, with TRBD2 matching over 12 bases. This CDR3 is built from 16 residues. Germline assignment: CDR1 SGHNT and CDR2 YENEEA. The V gene end was trimmed by 5 bases and the J gene end by 1 base; junction bases not matched to a gene: 2. In DNA, the CDR3 is TGTGCCAGCAGCCCGACTAGCGGGGGGAACACCGGGGAGCTGTTTTTT. It encodes CASSPTSGGNTGELFF.

This sequence joins TRBV18 and TRBJ2-7, with 9 bases fitting TRBD1. CDR3 size: 15 residues. The ends lost 2 bases at V and 5 bases at J; junction bases unmatched: 7. Germline-derived CDR1 and CDR2 are KGHSH and LQKENI. The CDR3 nucleotides are TGTGCCAGCTCACCAATGACAGGGGGTGCCAACGAGCAGTACTTC. Protein product: CASSPMTGGANEQYF.

The V call is TRBV2, the J call TRBJ1-6, with 11 bases matching TRBD1. Germline V gives CDR1 SNHLY, CDR2 FYNNEI. The V segment lost 8 bases and the J segment 2 bases; nucleotides outside the gene matches: 2. This CDR3 has 15 amino acids. In DNA form, the CDR3 reads TGTGCCAGCGAGGGACAGGGGGCCTATAATTCACCCCTCCACTTT. Translation gives CASEGQGAYNSPLHF.

The chain recombines TRBV6-5 with TRBJ1-2, with D maybe TRBD1 (6 bases). Germline lookup yields CDR1 MNHEY and CDR2 SVGAGI. Trimming removed 2 bases at V and 4 bases at J, with 14 bases between. The CDR3 contains 15 residues. The CDR3 loop reads CASSYETGRLYGYTF. For the CDR3, the DNA is TGTGCCAGCAGTTACGAGACAGGTCGTCTCTATGGCTACACCTTC.

The chain carries TRBV10-3 and TRBJ2-7; TRBD2 aligns across 11 bases. Unmatched junction bases numbered 8, after V lost 5 bases and J lost 5 bases. Germline V gives CDR1 ENHRY, CDR2 SYGVKD. The CDR3 is 15 amino acids. In DNA form, the CDR3 reads TGTGCCATCAGTTTTAGCGGGGGGGACACCAACGAGCAGTACTTC. It translates to CAISFSGGDTNEQYF.

CDR3 nucleotides: TGTGCCAGCAGCCATGGCCTGAATAGCGGGGGGACGGACTTCGATACGCAGTATTTT. Translated: CASSHGLNSGGTDFDTQYF. V usage is TRBV4-2 and J usage is TRBJ2-3, with 10 bases identical to TRBD2. The CDR3 contains 19 residues. Trimming took 3 bases from V and 6 from J; bases not matched to a gene: 18. Germline CDR1 LGHNA, CDR2 YNFKEQ.

The genes are TRBV30 and TRBJ2-5, with D tentatively TRBD1 (6 bases). V was cut by 8 bases and J by 3 bases, with 13 bases left in between. CDR3 length equals 12 residues. The germline V gene has CDR1 GTSNPN and CDR2 SVGIG (reference sequence). This CDR3 is CATQGGKETQYF. Written as DNA, the CDR3 is TGTGCCACACAGGGTGGCAAAGAGACCCAGTACTTC.

The count of this clone is one. The rearrangement joins TRBV5-1 to TRBJ2-5; TRBD1 matches at 9 bases. The CDR3 sequence is 15 residues long. CDR1 and CDR2 from the germline V gene are SGHRS and YFSETQ. The ends lost 0 bases at V and 4 bases at J; junction bases unmatched: 4. This CDR3 reads CASSLDGTGTETQYF. DNA of the CDR3: TGCGCCAGCAGCTTGGACGGGACAGGGACAGAGACCCAGTACTTC.

This clone was counted a single time. CDR3 nucleotides: TGTGCCAGCAGCCAAGTATCACAGCCCGCTGGCTATGGCTACACCTTC. Its translation: CASSQVSQPAGYGYTF. The chain joins TRBV3-1 (or the pseudogene TRBV3-2) to TRBJ1-2; D not resolved. Trimming left V 1 base short and J 4 bases short, with 16 bases between. The germline CDR1 and CDR2 sequences are LGHDT and YNNKEL (reference sequence). This CDR3 is 16 amino acids long.

This chain links TRBV10-3 with TRBJ1-3; D not certain. The V gene's germline CDR1 is ENHRY and CDR2 SYGVKD. The CDR3 spans 13 residues. This CDR3 is CVHAGLYGNTIYF. In DNA, the CDR3 is TGTGTTCATGCGGGATTGTACGGAAACACCATATATTTT.

The J gene is TRBJ2-3, the V gene TRBV5-1, with a possible D match to TRBD1 (5 bases). The CDR3 spans 14 residues. Germline lookup yields CDR1 SGHRS and CDR2 YFSETQ. Trimming removed 0 bases at V and 4 bases at J, with 9 bases between. Written as DNA, the CDR3 is TGCGCCAGCAGCTTGGTTTGGGGCCCAGATACGCAGTATTTT. It yields the protein CASSLVWGPDTQYF.